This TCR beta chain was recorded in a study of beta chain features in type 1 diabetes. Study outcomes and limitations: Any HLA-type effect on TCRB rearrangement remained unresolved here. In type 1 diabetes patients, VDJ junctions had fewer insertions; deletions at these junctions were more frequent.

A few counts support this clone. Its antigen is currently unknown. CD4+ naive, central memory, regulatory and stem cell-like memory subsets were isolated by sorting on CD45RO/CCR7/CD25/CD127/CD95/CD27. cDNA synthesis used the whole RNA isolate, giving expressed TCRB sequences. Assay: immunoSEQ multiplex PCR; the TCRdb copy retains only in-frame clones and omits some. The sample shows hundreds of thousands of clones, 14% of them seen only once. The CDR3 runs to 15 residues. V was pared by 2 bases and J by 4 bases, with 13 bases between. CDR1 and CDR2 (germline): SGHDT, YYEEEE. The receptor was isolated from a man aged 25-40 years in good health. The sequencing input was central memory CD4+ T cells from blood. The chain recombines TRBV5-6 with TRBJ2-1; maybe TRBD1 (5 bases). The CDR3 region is CASSFPDRTYNEQFF. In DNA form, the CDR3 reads TGTGCCAGCAGCTTTCCAGACCGGACATACAATGAGCAGTTCTTC. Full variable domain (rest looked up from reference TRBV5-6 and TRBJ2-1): DAGVTQSPTHLIKTRGQQVTLRCSPKSGHDTVSWYQQALGQGPQFIFQYYEEEERQRGNFPDRFSGHQFPNYSSELNVNALLLGDSALYLCASSFPDRTYNEQFFGPGTRLTVL.